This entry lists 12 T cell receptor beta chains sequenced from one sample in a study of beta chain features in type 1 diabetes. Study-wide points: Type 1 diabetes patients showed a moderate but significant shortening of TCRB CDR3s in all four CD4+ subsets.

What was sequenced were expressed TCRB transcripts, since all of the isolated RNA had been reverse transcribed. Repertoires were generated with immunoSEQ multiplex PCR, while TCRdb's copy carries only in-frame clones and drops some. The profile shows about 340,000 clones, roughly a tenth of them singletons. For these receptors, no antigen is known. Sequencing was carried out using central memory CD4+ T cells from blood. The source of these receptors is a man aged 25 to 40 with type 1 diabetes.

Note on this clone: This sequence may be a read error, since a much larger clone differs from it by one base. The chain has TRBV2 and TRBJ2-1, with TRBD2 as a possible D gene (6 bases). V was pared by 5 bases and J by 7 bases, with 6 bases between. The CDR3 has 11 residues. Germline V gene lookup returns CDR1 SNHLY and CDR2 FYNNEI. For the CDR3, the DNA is TGTGCCAGCAGTCTAGCGAATGAGCAGTTCTTC. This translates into CASSLANEQFF.

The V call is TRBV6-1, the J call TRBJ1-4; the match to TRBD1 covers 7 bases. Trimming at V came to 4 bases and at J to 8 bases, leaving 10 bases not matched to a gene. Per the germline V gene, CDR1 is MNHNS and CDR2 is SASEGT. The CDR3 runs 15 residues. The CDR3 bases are TGTGCCAGCAGTGGAGGGGGCTACTCCGGCGAAAAACTGTTTTTT. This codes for CASSGGGYSGEKLFF.

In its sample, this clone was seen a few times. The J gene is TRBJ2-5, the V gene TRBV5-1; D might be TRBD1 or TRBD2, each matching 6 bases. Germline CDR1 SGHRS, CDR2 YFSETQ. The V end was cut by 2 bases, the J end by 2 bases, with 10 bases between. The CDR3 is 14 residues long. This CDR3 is CASSFRGGQETQYF. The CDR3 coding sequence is TGCGCCAGCAGCTTCAGGGGAGGACAAGAGACCCAGTACTTC.

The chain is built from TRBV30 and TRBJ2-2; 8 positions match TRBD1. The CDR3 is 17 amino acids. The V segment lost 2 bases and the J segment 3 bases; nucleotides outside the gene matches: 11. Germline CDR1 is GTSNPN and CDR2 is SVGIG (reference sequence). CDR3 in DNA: TGTGCCTGGAGTCCCACACTTCGACAGGGGCACACCGGGGAGCTGTTTTTT. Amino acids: CAWSPTLRQGHTGELFF.

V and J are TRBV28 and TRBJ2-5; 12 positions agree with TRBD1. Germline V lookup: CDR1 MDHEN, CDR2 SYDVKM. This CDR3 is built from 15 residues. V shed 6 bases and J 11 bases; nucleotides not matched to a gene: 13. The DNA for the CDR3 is TGTGCCAGCAGCCGAGCGGGACAGGGGGCGAGGGAGCAGTACTTC. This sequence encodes CASSRAGQGAREQYF.

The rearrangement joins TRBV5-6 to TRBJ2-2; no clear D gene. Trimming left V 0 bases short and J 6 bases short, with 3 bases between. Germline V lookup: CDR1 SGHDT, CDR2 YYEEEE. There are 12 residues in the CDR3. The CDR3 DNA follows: TGTGCCAGCAGCTTGGCCCCCGGGGAGCTGTTTTTT. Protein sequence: CASSLAPGELFF.

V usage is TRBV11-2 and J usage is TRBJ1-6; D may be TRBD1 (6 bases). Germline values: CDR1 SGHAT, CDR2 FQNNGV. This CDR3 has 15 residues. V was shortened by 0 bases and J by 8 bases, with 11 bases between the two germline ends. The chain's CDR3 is CASSLDTGRDSPLHF. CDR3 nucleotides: TGTGCCAGCAGCTTAGACACAGGGAGGGATTCACCCCTCCACTTT.

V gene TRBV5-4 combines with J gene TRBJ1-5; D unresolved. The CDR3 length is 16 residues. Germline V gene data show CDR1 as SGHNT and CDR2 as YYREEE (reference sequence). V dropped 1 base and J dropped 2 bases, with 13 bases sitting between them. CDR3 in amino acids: CASSLRGMAGNQPQHF. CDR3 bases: TGTGCCAGCAGCTTGCGTGGAATGGCTGGCAATCAGCCCCAGCATTTT. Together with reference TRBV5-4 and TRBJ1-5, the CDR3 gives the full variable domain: ETGVTQSPTHLIKTRGQQVTLRCSSQSGHNTVSWYQQALGQGPQFIFQYYREEENGRGNFPPRFSGLQFPNYSSELNVNALELDDSALYLCASSLRGMAGNQPQHFGDGTRLSIL.

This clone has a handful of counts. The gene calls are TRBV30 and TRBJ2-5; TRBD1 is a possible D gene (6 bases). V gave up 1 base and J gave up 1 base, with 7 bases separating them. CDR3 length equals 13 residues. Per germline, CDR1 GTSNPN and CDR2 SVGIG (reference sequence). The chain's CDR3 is CAWSGQAQETQYF. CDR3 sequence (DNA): TGTGCCTGGAGTGGACAGGCCCAAGAGACCCAGTACTTC.

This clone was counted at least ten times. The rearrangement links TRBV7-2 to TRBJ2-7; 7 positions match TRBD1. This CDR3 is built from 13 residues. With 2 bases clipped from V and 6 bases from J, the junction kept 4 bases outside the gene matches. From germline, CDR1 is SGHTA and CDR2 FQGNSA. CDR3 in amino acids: CASSLTGEFEQYF. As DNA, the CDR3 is TGTGCCAGCAGCTTAACAGGGGAGTTCGAGCAGTACTTC.

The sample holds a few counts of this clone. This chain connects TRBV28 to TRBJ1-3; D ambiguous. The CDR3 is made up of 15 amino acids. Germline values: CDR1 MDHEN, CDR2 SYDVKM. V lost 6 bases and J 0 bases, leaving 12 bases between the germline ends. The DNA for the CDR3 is TGTGCCAGCAGCACGGGTTCCCGCTCTGGAAACACCATATATTTT. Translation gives CASSTGSRSGNTIYF.

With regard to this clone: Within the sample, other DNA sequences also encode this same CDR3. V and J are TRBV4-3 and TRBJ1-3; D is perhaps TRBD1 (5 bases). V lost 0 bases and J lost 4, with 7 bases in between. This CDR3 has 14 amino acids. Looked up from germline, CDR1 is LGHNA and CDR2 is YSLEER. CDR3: CASSQDREGNTIYF. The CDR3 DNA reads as TGCGCCAGCAGCCAAGACAGGGAAGGAAACACCATATATTTT.